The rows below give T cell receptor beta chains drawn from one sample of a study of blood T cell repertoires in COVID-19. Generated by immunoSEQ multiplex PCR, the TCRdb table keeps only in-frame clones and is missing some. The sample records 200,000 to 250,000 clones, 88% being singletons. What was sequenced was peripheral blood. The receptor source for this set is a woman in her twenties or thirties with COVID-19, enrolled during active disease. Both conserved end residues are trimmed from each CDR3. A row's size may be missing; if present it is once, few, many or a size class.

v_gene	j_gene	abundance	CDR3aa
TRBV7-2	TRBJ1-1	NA	ASSPSLNTEAF
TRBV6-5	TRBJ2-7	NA	ASSPGQGGYEQY
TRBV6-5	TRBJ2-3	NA	ASSLQGQADTQY
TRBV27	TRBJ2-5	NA	ASIALAEETQY
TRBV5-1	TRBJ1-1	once	ASSNRDRGMNTEAF
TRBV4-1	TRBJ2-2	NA	ASHVGQGAPGELF
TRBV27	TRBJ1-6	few	ASSFRDRTNSPLH
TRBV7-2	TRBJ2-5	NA	ASGTVPTGETQY
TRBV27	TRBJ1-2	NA	ASSLAGFRTGDFYGYT
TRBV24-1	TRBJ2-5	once	ATRGTGGQQETQY
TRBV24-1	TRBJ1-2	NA	ATSGRQGVAYGYT
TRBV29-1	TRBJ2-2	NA	SVERQGDTGELF
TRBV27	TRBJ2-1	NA	ASSLRVRTSHNEQF
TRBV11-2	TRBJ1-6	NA	ASSLGTGSSGSPLH
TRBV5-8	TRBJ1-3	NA	ASSGTQFPGNTIY
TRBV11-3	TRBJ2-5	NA	ASSSRTGWGGETQY
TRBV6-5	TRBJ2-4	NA	ASRSSRIAKNIQY
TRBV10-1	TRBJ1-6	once	ASSESGQGPRALH
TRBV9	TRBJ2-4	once	ASSASGTNKNIQY
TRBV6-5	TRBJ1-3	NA	ASSTQQGSGNTIY
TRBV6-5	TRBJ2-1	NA	ASSYSGSGRAEQF
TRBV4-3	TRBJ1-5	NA	ASSQEGHPRSPYSNQPQH
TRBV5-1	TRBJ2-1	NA	ASRETGGDYNEQF